This T cell receptor (beta chain) was recovered during a study of naive and memory T cell subsets. Study-wide points: Potentially, T cell activation and differentiation skew this RNA-based measurement.

TCR cDNA received a 3' ligated oligonucleotide that carried a UMI. This clonotype was observed many times. Its antigen is undetermined. The SP2 primer and nested alpha and beta constant region primers amplified ligated cDNA in four rounds. Each CDR3 protein gets one entry after TCRdb re-called the 5' RACE reads with MiXCR. Counted here are 50,000 to 60,000 distinct CDR3 sequences, 6.5% to 8.5% occurring once; the ten biggest clones make up 9% to 10%. The CDR3 extends over 14 amino acids. Losses at the gene ends were 5 bases for V and 7 bases for J; bases not matched to a gene: 5. The origin of this receptor is a female donor in good health. The chain couples TRBV12-3 or TRBV12-4 to TRBJ1-3, with 10 bases fitting TRBD1. The CDR3 protein is CASSRDRGRNTIYF. CDR3 coding DNA: TGTGCCAGCAGTAGGGACAGGGGTCGGAACACCATATATTTT.